The rows below give T cell receptor beta chains drawn from one sample of a study of spatial heterogeneity in lung cancer. TCRdb re-called the 5' RACE reads with MiXCR, one entry per CDR3 protein. There are some 70,000 distinct CDR3 sequences in the sample; 13% occur only once, and roughly 6.7% lies in the top ten. The sample in question was PBMCs, obtained at surgery. The receptors stem from a male donor with early-stage non-small cell lung cancer. The CDR3 runs from the conserved cysteine through the conserved F or W. A D gene is named only where the DNA matches it firmly. Clone size is given for some rows only: seen once, a few or many times, or a class if the clone is expanded.

TRBV28	few	.	TRBJ2-1	CASSSMGGAGYNEQFF	TGTGCCAGCAGTTCAATGGGGGGGGCGGGCTACAATGAGCAGTTCTTC
TRBV9	many	TRBD1	TRBJ2-3	CASSGQGRTTDTQYF	TGTGCCAGCAGCGGACAGGGTCGAACGACAGATACGCAGTATTTT
TRBV12-3/TRBV12-4	many	.	TRBJ2-2	CASSSRSGNTGELFF	TGTGCCAGCAGTTCCCGTTCGGGGAACACCGGGGAGCTGTTTTTT
TRBV7-9	medium-sized	TRBD2	TRBJ2-1	CASSPPGLANNEQFF	TGTGCCAGCAGCCCTCCGGGACTAGCGAACAATGAGCAGTTCTTC
TRBV7-9	.	.	TRBJ1-3	CASVPGSGNTIYF	TGTGCCAGCGTCCCGGGCTCTGGAAACACCATATATTTT
TRBV5-1	.	.	TRBJ2-1	CASSSVTGSYNEQFF	TGCGCCAGCAGCTCTGTGACAGGCTCCTACAATGAGCAGTTCTTC
TRBV7-2	.	.	TRBJ1-5	CASSLGARENQPQHF	TGTGCCAGCAGCTTAGGGGCCAGGGAGAATCAGCCCCAGCATTTT
TRBV28	few	.	TRBJ2-7	CASSFLAPASSYEQYF	TGTGCCAGCAGTTTTCTGGCCCCCGCTAGCTCCTACGAGCAGTACTTC
TRBV10-3	many	.	TRBJ1-1	CAINGQPNTEAFF	TGTGCCATCAACGGACAGCCGAACACTGAAGCTTTCTTT
TRBV5-5	few	TRBD1	TRBJ1-1	CASSLRDRGSEAFF	TGTGCCAGCAGCTTGAGGGACAGGGGTTCTGAAGCTTTCTTT
TRBV3-1	many	.	TRBJ1-5	CASSHGDQPQHF	TGTGCCAGCAGCCACGGAGATCAGCCCCAGCATTTT
TRBV6-5	few	.	TRBJ1-1	CASSDAGPDTEAFF	TGTGCCAGCAGCGACGCGGGGCCCGACACTGAAGCTTTCTTT
TRBV24-1	few	.	TRBJ2-1	CATSDLGGGGEQFF	TGTGCCACCAGTGATTTGGGAGGGGGTGGCGAGCAGTTCTTC
TRBV25-1	few	.	TRBJ2-5	CAPTRRSEETQYF	TGTGCCCCTACTCGGCGCTCAGAAGAGACCCAGTACTTC
TRBV7-8	many	.	TRBJ1-1	CASSSTGLTNTEAFF	TGTGCCAGCAGCTCTACAGGACTTACCAACACTGAAGCTTTCTTT